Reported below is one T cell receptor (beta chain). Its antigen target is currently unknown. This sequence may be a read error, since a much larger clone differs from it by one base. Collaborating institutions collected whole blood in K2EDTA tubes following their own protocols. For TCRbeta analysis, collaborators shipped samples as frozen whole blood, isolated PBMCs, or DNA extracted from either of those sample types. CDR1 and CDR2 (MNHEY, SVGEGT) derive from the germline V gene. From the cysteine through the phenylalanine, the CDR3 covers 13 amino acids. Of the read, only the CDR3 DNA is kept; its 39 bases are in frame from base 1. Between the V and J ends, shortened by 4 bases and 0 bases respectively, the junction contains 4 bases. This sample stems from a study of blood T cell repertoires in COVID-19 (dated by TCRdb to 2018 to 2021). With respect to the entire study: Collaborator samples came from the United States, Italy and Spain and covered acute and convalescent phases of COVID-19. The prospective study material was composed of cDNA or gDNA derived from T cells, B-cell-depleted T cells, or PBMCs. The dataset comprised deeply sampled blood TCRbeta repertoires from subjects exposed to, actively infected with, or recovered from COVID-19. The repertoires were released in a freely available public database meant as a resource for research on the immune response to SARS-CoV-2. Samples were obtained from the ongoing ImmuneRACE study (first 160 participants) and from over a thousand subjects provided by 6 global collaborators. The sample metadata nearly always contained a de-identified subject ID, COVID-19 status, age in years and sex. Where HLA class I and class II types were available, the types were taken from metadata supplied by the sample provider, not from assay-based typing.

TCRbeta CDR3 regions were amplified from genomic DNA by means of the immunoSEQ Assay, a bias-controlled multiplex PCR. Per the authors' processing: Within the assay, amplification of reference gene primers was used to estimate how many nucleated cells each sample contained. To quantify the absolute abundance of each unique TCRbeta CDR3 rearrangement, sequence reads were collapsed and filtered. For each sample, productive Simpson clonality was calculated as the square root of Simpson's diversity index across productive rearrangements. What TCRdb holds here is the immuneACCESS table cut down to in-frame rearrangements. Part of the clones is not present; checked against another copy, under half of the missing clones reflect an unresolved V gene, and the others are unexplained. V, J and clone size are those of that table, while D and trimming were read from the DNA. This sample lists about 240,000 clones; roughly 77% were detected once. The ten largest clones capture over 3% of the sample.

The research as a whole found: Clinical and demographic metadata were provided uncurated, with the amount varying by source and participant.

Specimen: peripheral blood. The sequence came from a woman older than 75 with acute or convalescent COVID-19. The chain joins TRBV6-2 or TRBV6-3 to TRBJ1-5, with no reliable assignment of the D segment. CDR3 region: CASSSYSNQPQHF. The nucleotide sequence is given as TGTGCCAGCAGTTCTTATAGCAATCAGCCCCAGCATTTT.